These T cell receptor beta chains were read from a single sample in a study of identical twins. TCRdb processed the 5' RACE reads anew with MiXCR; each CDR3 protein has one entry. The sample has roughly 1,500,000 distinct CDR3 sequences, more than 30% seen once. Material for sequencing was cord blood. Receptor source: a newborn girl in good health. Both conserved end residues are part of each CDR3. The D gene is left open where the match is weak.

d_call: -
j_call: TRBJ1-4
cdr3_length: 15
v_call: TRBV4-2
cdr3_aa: CASSQDGGANEKLFF

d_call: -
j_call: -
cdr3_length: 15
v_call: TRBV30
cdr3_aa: CALRGYGGSQETQYF

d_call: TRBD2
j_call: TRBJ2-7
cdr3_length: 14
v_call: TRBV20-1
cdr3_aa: CSASKPAGGYEQYF

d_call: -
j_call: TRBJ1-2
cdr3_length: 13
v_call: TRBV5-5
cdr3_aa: CASSLRVEGGYTF

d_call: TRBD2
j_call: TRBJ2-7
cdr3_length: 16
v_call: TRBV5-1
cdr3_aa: CASSLSGSGPPYEQYF

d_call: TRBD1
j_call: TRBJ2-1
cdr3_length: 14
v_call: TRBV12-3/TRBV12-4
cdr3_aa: CASIPDRGGNEQFF

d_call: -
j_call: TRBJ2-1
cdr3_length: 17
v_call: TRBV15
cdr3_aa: CATSRAQIPELYNEQFF

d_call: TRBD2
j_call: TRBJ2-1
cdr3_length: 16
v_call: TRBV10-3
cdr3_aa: CAISESWTSGPNEQFF

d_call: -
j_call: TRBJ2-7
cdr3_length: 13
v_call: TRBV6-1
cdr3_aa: CASSEFFSYEQYF

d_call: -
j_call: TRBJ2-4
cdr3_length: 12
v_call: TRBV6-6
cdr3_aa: CASSYSKGHKYF

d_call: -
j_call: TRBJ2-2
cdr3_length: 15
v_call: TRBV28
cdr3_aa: CASSFPQGSTGELFF

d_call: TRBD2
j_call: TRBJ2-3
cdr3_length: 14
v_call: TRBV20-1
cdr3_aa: CSVRLAGGTDTQYF

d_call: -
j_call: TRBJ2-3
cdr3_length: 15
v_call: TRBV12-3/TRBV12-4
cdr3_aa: CASSLGTVGTDTEYF

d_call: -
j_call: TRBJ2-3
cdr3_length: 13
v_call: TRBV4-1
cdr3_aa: CASSPGEPDTQYF

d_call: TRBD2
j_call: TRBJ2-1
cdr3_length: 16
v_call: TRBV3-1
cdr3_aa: CASSQDSGLVSNEQFF

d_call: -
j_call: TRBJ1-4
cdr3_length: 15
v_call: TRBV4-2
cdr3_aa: CASSQVTASSEKLFF

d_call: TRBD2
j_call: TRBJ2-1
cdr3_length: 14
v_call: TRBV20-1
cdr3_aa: CSATTSGSYNEQFF

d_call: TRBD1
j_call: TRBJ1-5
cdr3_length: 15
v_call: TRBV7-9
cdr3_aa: CASSLGDSKNQPQHF

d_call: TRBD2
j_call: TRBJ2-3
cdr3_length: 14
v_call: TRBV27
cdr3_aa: CASATGTSWDTQYF

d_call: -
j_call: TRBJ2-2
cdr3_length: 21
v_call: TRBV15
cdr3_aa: CATSRDLFRDLLDIGAGELFF

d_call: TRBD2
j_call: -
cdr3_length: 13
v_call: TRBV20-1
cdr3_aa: CSANSGTHYEQYF

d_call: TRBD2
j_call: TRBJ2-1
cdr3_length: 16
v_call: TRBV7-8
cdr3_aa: CASSFFTSGVINEQFF

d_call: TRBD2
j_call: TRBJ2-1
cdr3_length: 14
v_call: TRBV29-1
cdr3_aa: CSESAGGPYNEQFF

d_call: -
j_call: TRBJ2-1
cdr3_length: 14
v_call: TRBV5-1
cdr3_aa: CASSSLEGGGEQFF

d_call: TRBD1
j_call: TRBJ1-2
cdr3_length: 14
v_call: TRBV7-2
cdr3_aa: CASSRQGLDYGYTF

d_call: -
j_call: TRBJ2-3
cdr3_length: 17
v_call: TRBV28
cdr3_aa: CASSWLLRTSSTDTQYF

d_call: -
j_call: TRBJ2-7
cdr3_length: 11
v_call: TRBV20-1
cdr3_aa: CSARYGYEQYF

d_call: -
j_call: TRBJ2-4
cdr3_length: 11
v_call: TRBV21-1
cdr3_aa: CGGPAKNIQYF

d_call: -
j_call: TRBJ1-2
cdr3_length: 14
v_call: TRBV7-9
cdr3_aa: CASSSRQATYGYTF

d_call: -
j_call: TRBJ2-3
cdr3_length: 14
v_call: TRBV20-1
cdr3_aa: CSASQGTGSLAQYF

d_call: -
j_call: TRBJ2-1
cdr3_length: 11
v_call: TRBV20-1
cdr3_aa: CSASWGDEQFF

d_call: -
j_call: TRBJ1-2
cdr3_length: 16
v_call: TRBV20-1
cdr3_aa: CSARADRGNSHYGYTF

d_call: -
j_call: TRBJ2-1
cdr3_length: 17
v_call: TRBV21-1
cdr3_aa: CASSTLIETSGNNEQFF